This T cell receptor beta chain emerged from a study of identical twins. This clonotype came up a few times. Its antigen is undetermined. After template switching added a universal primer site, the resulting cDNA carried unique molecular identifiers. TCRdb re-derived calls from the 5' RACE reads in MiXCR, one entry per CDR3 protein. The data contain about 470,000 distinct CDR3 sequences, 20% to 25% of them singletons. V was pared by 5 bases and J by 9 bases, with 9 bases of the junction left unmatched. There are 16 residues in the CDR3. CDR1 and CDR2 (germline): MNHNS, SASEGT. Points from the study as a whole: Cross-sectional statistical analysis, not tracking of the same donors, underpinned the conclusions.

This sample also appeared in a second study, on T cells expressing NK-cell markers.

Sequencing was carried out using CD4+ T cells sorted from blood. The rearrangement uses TRBV6-1 and TRBJ2-1, with 14 bases that match TRBD2. The clonotype was recovered from a woman between 18 and 29 years old in good health. The CDR3 DNA reads as TGTGCCAGCAGTAGGGGACTAGCGGGAGATCTCGTTGAGCAGTTCTTC. Amino acid sequence: CASSRGLAGDLVEQFF.